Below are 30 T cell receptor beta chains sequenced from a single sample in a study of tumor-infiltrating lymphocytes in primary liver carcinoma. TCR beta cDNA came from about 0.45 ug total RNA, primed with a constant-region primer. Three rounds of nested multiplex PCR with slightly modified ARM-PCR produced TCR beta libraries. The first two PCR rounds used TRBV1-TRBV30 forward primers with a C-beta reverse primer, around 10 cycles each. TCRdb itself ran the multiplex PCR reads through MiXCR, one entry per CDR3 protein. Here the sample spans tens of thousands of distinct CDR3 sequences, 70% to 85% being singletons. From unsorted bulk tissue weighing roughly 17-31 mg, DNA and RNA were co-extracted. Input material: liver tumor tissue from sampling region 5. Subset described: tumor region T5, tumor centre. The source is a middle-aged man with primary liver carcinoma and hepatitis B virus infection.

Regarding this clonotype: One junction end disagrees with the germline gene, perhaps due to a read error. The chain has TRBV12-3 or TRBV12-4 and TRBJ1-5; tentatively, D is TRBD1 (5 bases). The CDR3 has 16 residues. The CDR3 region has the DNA TGTGCCAGCAGGGGGAGGGGCATCTTGAGCAATCAACCCCAGCATTTT. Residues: CASRGRGILSNQPQHF.

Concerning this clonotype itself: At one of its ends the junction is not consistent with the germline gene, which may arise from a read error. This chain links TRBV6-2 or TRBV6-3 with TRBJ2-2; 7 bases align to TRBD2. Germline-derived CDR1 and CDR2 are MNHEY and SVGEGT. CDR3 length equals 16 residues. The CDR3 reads CAISELYGREIEELFF. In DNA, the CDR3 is TGTGCCATCAGTGAACTTTACGGGCGGGAGATCGAGGAGCTGTTTTTT.

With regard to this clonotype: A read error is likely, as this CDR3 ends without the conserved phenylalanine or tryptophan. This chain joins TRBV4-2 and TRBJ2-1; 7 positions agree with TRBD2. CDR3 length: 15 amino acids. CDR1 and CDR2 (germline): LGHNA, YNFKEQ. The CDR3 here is CTSSQGRGVYNEQFL. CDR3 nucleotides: TGTACCAGCAGCCAAGGACGGGGGGTATACAATGAGCAGTTCCTC.

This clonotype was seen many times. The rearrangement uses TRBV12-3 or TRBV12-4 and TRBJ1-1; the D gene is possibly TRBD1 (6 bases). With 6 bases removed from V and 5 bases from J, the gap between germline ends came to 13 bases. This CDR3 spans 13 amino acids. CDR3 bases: TGTGCCAGCAGCCTACAGGGAGGAACTGAAGCTTTCTTT. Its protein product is CASSLQGGTEAFF.

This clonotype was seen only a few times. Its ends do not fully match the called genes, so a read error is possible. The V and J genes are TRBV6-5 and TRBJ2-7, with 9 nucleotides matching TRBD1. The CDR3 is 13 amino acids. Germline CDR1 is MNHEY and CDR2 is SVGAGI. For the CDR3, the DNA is TGTGCCATCGGGACAGGGCTATCCTACGAGCAATACTTC. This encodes CAIGTGLSYEQYF.

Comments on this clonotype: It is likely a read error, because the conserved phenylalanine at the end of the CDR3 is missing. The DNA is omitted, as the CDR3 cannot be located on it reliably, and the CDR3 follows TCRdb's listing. CDR3: CASSLDRGGVRPNTGERFS. J is TRBJ2-2 and V is TRBV11-2; the tabulated D call, TRBD1, remains unverified against the DNA. Germline V CDR1 and CDR2: SGHAT, FQNNGV. The CDR3 is 19 amino acids in total, end residues counted.

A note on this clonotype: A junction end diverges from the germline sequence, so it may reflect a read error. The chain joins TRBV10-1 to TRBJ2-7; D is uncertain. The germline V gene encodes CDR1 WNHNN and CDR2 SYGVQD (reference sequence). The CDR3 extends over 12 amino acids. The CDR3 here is CATSDLSYDQYF. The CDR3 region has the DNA TGCGCCACCAGTGATTTATCCTACGATCAGTACTTC.

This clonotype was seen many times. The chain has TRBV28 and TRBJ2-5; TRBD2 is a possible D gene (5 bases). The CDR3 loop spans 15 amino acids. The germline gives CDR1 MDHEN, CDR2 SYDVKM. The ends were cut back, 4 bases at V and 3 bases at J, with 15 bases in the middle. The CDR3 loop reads CASSSTSLAEETQYF. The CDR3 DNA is TGTGCCAGCAGTTCCACCTCTCTAGCTGAAGAGACCCAGTACTTC. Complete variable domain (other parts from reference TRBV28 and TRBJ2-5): DVKVTQSSRYLVKRTGEKVFLECVQDMDHENMFWYRQDPGLGLRLIYFSYDVKMKEKGDIPEGYSVSREKKERFSLILESASTNQTSMYLCASSSTSLAEETQYFGPGTRLLVL.

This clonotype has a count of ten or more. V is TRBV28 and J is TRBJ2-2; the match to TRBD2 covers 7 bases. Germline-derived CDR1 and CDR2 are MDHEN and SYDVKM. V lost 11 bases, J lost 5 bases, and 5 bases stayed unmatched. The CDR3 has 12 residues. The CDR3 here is CAARAGTGELFF. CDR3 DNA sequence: TGTGCCGCCCGAGCGGGGACCGGGGAGCTGTTTTTT.

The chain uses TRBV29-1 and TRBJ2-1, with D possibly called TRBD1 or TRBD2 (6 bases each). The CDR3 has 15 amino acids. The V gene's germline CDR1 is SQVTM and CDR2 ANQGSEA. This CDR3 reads CSIGGGIESYNEQFF. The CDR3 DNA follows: TGCAGTATTGGAGGGGGGATTGAATCCTACAATGAGCAGTTCTTC.

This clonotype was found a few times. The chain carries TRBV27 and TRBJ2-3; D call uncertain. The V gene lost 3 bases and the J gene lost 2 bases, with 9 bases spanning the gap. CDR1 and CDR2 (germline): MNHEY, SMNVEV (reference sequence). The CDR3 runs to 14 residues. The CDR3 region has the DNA TGTGCCAGCAGTTTCGACGGAACCACAGATACGCAGTATTTT. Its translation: CASSFDGTTDTQYF.

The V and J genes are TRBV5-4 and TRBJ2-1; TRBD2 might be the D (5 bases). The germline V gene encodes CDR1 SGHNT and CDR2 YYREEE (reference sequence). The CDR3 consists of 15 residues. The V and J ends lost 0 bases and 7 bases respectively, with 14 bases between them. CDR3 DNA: TGTGCCAGCAGCTTGGGGGGAGAGCTTTCGAATGAGCAGTTCTTC. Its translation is CASSLGGELSNEQFF.

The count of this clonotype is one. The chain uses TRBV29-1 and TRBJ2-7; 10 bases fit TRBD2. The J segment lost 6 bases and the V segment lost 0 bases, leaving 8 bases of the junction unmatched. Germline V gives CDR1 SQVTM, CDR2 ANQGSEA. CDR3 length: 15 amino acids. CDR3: CSVEDGSSGSGEQYF. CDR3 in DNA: TGCAGCGTTGAAGACGGGTCTAGCGGGAGTGGCGAGCAGTACTTC.

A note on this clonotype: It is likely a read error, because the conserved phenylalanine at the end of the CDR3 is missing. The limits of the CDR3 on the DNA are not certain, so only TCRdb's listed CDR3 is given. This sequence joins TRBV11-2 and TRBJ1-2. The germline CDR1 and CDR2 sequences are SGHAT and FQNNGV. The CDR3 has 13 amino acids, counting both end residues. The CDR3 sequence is CASSLEGNYGYTS.

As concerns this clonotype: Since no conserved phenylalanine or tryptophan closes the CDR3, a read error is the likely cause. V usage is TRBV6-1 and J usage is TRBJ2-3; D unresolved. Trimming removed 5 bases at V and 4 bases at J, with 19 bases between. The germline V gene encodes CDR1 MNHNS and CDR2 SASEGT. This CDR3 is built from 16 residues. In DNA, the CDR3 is TGTGCCAGCAGTCAATTAGCAGGTTTAACCGCAGATACGCAGTATTCT. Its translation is CASSQLAGLTADTQYS.

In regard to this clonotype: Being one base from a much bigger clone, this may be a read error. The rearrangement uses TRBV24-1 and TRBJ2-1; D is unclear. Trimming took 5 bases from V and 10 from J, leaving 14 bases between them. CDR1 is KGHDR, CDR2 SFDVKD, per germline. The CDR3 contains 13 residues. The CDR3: CATSGKDGREQFF. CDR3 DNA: TGTGCCACCAGTGGTAAGGACGGAAGGGAGCAGTTCTTC.

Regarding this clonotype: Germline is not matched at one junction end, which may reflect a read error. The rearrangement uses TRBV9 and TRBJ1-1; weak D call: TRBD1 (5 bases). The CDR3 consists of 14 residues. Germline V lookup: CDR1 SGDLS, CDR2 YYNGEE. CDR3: CASSVVRGGTEALF. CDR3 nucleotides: TGTGCCAGCAGCGTAGTACGGGGGGGGACTGAAGCTCTCTTT.

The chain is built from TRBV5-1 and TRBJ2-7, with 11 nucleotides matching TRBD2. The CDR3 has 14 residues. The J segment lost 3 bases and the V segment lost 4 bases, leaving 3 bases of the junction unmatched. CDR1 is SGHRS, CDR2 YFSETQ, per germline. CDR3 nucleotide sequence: TGCGCCAGCAGCCTTAGCGGGAGGGGCTACGAGCAGTACTTC. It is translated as CASSLSGRGYEQYF.

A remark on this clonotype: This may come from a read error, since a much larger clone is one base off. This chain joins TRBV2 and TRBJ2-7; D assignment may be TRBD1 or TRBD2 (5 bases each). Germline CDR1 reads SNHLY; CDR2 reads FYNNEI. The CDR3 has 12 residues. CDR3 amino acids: CASSVRGGEQHF. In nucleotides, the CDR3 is TGTGCCAGCAGTGTCCGGGGCGGCGAGCAGCACTTC.

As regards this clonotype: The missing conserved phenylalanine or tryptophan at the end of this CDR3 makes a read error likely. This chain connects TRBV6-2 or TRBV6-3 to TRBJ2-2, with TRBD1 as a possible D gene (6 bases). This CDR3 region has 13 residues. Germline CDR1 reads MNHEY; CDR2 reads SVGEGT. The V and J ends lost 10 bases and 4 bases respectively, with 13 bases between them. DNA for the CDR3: TGTGCCAACAGGTTGGGGGCCACCGGGGAGCTGTTTTCT. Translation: CANRLGATGELFS.

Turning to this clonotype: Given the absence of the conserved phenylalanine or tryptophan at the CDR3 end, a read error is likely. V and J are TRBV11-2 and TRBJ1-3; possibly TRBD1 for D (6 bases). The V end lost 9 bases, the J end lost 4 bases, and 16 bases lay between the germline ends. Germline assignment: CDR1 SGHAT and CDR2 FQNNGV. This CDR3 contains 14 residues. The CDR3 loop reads CASCPSTGGNTIYS. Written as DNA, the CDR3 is TGTGCCAGTTGCCCCTCGACAGGAGGAAACACCATATATTCT.

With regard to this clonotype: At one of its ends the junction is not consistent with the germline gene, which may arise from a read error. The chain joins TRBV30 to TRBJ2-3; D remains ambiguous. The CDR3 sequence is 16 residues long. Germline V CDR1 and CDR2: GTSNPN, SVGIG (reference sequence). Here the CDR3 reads CVWASFWGTSTDTHYF. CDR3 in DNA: TGTGTCTGGGCGTCTTTTTGGGGTACGAGCACAGATACGCACTATTTT. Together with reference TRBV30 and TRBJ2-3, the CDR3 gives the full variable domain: SQTIHQWPATLVQPVGSPLSLECTVEGTSNPNLYWYRQAAGRGLQLLFYSVGIGQISSEVPQNLSASRPQDRQFILSSKKLLLSDSGFYLCVWASFWGTSTDTHYFGPGTRLTVL.

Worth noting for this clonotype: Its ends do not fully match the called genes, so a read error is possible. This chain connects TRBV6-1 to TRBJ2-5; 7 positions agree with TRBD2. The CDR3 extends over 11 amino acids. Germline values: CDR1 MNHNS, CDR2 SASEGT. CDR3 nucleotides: TGTGCCGGCAGTGGGGGGGGGACCCAATACTTC. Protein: CAGSGGGTQYF.

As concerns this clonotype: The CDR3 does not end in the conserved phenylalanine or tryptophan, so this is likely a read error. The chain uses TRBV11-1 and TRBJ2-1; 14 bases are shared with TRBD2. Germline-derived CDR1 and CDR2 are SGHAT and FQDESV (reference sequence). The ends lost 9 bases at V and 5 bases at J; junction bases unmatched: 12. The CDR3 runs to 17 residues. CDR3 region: CARSLGLAGELDNEQFI. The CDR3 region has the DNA TGTGCCAGAAGCCTGGGACTAGCGGGAGAACTTGACAATGAGCAGTTCATC.

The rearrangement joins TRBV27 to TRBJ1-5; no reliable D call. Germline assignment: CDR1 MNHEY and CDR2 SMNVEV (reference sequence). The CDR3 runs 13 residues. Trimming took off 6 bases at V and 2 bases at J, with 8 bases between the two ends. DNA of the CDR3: TGTGCCAGCAGCTTTAATGGCAATCAGCCCCAGCATTTT. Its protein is CASSFNGNQPQHF.

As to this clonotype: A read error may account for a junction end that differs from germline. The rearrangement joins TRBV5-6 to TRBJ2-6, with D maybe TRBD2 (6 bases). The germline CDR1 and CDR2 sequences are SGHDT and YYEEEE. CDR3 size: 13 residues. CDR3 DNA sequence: TGTGCCAGCAGCTTGGGCGGGGCCAACGTCCAGACTTTC. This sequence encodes CASSLGGANVQTF.

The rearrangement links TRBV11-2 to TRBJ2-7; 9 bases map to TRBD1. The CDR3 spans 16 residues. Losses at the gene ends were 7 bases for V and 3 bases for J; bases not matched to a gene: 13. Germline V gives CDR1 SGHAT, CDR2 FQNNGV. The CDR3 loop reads CASIDPPGQGSYEQYF. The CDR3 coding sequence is TGTGCCAGCATCGACCCGCCGGGACAGGGAAGCTACGAGCAGTACTTC.

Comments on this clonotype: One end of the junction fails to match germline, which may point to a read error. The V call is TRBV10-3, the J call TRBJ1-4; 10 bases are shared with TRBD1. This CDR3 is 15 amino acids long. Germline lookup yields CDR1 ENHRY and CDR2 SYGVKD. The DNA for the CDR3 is TGTGCCATCAATCCCGGGACAGGGGATAATGAAAAACTGCTTTTT. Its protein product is CAINPGTGDNEKLLF.

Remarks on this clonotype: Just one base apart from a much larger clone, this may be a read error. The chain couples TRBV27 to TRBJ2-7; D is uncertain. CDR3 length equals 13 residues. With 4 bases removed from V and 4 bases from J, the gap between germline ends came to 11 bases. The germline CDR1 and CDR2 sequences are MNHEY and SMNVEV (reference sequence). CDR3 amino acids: CASSCGVLYEQYF. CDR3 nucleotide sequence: TGTGCCAGCAGTTGTGGGGTTTTGTACGAGCAGTACTTC.

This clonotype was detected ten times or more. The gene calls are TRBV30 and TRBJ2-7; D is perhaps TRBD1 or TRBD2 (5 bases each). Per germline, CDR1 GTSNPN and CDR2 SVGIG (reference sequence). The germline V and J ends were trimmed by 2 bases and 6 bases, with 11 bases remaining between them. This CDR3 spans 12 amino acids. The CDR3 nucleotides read TGTGCCTGGAGTCCTGGGGCGGGCGAGCAGTACTTC. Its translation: CAWSPGAGEQYF. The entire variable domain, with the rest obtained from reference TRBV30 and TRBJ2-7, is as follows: SQTIHQWPATLVQPVGSPLSLECTVEGTSNPNLYWYRQAAGRGLQLLFYSVGIGQISSEVPQNLSASRPQDRQFILSSKKLLLSDSGFYLCAWSPGAGEQYFGPGTRLTVT.